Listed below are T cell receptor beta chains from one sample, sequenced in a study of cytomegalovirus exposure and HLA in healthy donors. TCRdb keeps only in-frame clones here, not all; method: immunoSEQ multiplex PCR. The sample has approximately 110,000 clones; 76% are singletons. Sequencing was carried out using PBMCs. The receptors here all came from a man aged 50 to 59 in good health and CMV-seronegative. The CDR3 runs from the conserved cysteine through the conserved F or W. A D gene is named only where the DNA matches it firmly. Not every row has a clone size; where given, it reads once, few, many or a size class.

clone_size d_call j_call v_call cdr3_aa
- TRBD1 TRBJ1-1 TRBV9 CASSVVQGVTEAFF
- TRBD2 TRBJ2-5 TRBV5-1 CASSLVAGDGETQYF
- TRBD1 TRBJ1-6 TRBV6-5 CASSSRTGAVNSPLHF
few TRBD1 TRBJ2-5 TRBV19 CATKQGSRQETQYF
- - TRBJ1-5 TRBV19 CASSIAQDYSNQPQHF
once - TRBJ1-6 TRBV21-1 CASSKLIGGLDNSPLHF
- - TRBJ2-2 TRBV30 CARGLGGELFF
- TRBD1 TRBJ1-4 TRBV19 CASKTGNEKLFF
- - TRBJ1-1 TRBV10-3 CASAVVGEGEAFF
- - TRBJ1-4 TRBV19 CASSIAGEVGLFF
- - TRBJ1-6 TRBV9 CASSVGRPGPLHF
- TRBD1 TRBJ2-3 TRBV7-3 CASSATGTTDTQYF
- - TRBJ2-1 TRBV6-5 CASRTTGQLNEQFF
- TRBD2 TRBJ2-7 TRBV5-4 CASSLPPGAGETYEQYF
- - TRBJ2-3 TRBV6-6 CASSPPRGGHTDTQYF
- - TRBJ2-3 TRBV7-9 CASSWGDSTDTQYF
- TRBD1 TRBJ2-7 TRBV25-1 CASSRQGEQYF
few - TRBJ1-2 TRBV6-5 CASSFSPGSGYTF
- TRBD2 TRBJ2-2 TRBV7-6 CASSQRAGENTGELFF
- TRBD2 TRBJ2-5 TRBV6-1 CASSSASGGQETQYF
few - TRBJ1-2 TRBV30 CAWSVRRTAGGYTF
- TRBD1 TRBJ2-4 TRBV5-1 CASSFRGGENIQYF
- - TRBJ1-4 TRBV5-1 CASSEGDTNEKLFF
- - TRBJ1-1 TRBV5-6 CASSLVAGRGAFF
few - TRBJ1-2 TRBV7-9 CSSSSLSQGLEDYGYTF
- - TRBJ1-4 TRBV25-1 CASSEWGGGGEKLFF
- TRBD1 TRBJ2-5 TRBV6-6 CASSYITRGETQYF
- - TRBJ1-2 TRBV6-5 CASSQVQNYGYTF
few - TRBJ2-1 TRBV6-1 CASKIGVSFVDEQFF
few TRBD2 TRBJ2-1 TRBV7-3 CASSLSSAGGYNEQFF
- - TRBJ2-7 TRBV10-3 CAISESAGLGRSYEQYF
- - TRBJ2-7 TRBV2 CASRDQGPFAYEQYF
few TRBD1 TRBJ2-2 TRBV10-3 CATRQGAVGELFF
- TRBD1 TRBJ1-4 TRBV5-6 CASSRGQTLEKLFF
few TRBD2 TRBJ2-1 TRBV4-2 CASSPEGTSVSSYNEQFF
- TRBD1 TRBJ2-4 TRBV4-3 CASSQGRDSRNIQYF